This TCR beta chain was sequenced during a study of blood T cell repertoires in COVID-19. V lost 0 bases and J lost 6; bases outside the gene matches: 4. Per germline, CDR1 LGHNA and CDR2 YNFKEQ. The CDR3 is 15 residues long. Some clones are missing from TCRdb's copy, which holds only in-frame ones; the method was immunoSEQ multiplex PCR. The sample lists approximately 15,000 clones; roughly 84% were seen once. The sequence came from a man aged 40-49 years with active or convalescent COVID-19. This chain links TRBV4-2 with TRBJ1-5, with 8 bases lining up with TRBD1. The sequencing sample was made of peripheral blood. CDR3 sequence reads: CASSQELQGGQPQHF. The CDR3 DNA reads as TGTGCCAGCAGCCAAGAGTTACAGGGGGGTCAGCCCCAGCATTTT.